The 3 T cell receptor beta chains listed next were all sequenced from one sample in a study of blood T cells in healthy people across ages. The authors ran a second PCR of about 6 to 11 cycles using a sample-barcoded 5' primer and a J-beta primer mix. TCRdb fed the 5' RACE reads into MiXCR, producing one record per CDR3 protein. The sample includes about 720,000 distinct CDR3 sequences, approximately 25% of them seen just once. The sample was also linked to a second study, of T cells of mothers and their children.

The sequencing input was blood. All receptors derive from a boy aged 10-17 years in good health.

The chain carries TRBV5-1 and TRBJ2-1; tentatively, D is TRBD1 (6 bases). This CDR3 spans 15 amino acids. The V end lost 3 bases, the J end lost 12 bases, and 22 bases lay between the germline ends. CDR1 and CDR2 from the germline V gene are SGHRS and YFSETQ. The DNA for the CDR3 is TGCGCCAGCAGCTGGGATACAGGGTATCTGAGCAGGCAGTTCTTC. Translated: CASSWDTGYLSRQFF. The variable domain in full, with the rest retrieved from reference TRBV5-1 and TRBJ2-1, is KAGVTQTPRYLIKTRGQQVTLSCSPISGHRSVSWYQQTPGQGLQFLFEYFSETQRNKGNFPGRFSGRQFSNSRSEMNVSTLELGDSALYLCASSWDTGYLSRQFFGPGTRLTVL.

The CDR3 reads CASSLLATGDTEAFF. For the CDR3, the DNA is TGCGCCAGCAGCCTGCTTGCGACAGGGGACACTGAAGCTTTCTTT. The gene calls are TRBV4-3 and TRBJ1-1; the match to TRBD1 covers 8 bases. Germline V CDR1 and CDR2: LGHNA, YSLEER. V shed 4 bases and J 3 bases; nucleotides not matched to a gene: 7. This CDR3 contains 15 residues.

The V call is TRBV5-1, the J call TRBJ2-3; 9 nucleotides agree with TRBD1. Germline CDR1 is SGHRS and CDR2 is YFSETQ. The CDR3 has 15 amino acids. The trim removed 5 bases at V and 4 bases at J, leaving 8 bases unmatched. CDR3 nucleotides: TGCGCCAGCAGGACAGGGGGAATTACAGCAGATACGCAGTATTTT. Translation: CASRTGGITADTQYF.